The 24 T cell receptor beta chains presented below share a single source sample, sequenced in a study of long-term antiretroviral therapy in people with HIV. The immunoSEQ assay was v3.0, run at survey level. The assay was immunoSEQ multiplex PCR, and TCRdb's table has in-frame clones only and misses some. Of about 23,000 clones in the sample, 81% were seen once. Material: unsorted PBMCs, obtained 1.5 years after starting antiretroviral therapy. The receptors here all came from a young man with HIV.

The chain couples TRBV10-3 to TRBJ2-7; TRBD1 is a possible D gene (6 bases). V was trimmed by 0 bases and J by 5 bases, leaving 14 bases between them. The CDR3 runs to 15 residues. The germline V gene has CDR1 ENHRY and CDR2 SYGVKD. The CDR3 bases are TGTGCCATCAGTGAGTCGGGGGCTAGCTTCCACGAGCAGTACTTC. Translated, it gives CAISESGASFHEQYF.

CDR3 in DNA: TGTGCCAGCAGCCCGGGACAGGGGATAATAATGAACACTGAAGCTTTCTTT. Translated: CASSPGQGIIMNTEAFF. This chain links TRBV5-4 with TRBJ1-1; TRBD1 agrees at 10 bases. Germline V gene data show CDR1 as SGHNT and CDR2 as YYREEE (reference sequence). The V segment lost 4 bases and the J segment 0 bases; nucleotides outside the gene matches: 9. CDR3 length equals 17 residues.

Only one count was recorded for this clone. V is TRBV5-6 and J is TRBJ1-4; 8 nucleotides line up with TRBD1. Unmatched junction bases numbered 2, after V lost 4 bases and J lost 3 bases. The CDR3 totals 14 residues. Germline lookup yields CDR1 SGHDT and CDR2 YYEEEE. In nucleotides, the CDR3 is TGTGCCAGCAGCCAGGACAGGGCTAATGAAAAACTGTTTTTT. Translation: CASSQDRANEKLFF. Supplemented by reference TRBV5-6 and TRBJ1-4, the full variable domain reads DAGVTQSPTHLIKTRGQQVTLRCSPKSGHDTVSWYQQALGQGPQFIFQYYEEEERQRGNFPDRFSGHQFPNYSSELNVNALLLGDSALYLCASSQDRANEKLFFGSGTQLSVL.

The chain carries TRBV5-6 and TRBJ2-1; D might be TRBD1 (5 bases). Trimming shortened V by 0 bases and J by 8 bases, and 12 bases separated the two germline ends. Germline V gene sequence: CDR1 SGHDT, CDR2 YYEEEE. This CDR3 contains 14 residues. DNA of the CDR3: TGTGCCAGCAGCTTGGAGGCAGGGCCTGATGAGCAGTTCTTC. It translates to CASSLEAGPDEQFF.

This clone is medium-sized within its sample. The chain is built from TRBV14 and TRBJ1-6; D perhaps matches TRBD1 (5 bases). The CDR3 has 14 residues. Trimming took off 7 bases at V and 9 bases at J, with 16 bases between the two ends. The germline V gene encodes CDR1 SGHDN and CDR2 FVKESK. CDR3 coding DNA: TGTGCCAGCACCCCCGGGAGGGACGGTTCACCCCTCCACTTT. Translating gives CASTPGRDGSPLHF. Full variable domain (outside the CDR3, taken from reference TRBV14 and TRBJ1-6): EAGVTQFPSHSVIEKGQTVTLRCDPISGHDNLYWYRRVMGKEIKFLLHFVKESKQDESGMPNNRFLAERTGGTYSTLKVQPAELEDSGVYFCASTPGRDGSPLHFGNGTRLTVT.

The V call is TRBV19, the J call TRBJ1-2; no firm D call. Trimming stripped 1 base from V and 2 bases from J, with 5 bases between. The germline V gene encodes CDR1 LNHDA and CDR2 SQIVND (reference sequence). This CDR3 is 13 amino acids long. The CDR3 DNA reads TGTGCCAGTAGTATAGGAGGGAACTATGGCTACACCTTC. The encoded protein is CASSIGGNYGYTF.

CDR3 DNA: TGTGCCAGCAGCTTCAGGACGCGGACAGGGGCGATTGAAGCTTTCTTT. Translation gives CASSFRTRTGAIEAFF. The chain uses TRBV5-4 and TRBJ1-1; the match to TRBD1 covers 9 bases. The CDR3 consists of 16 residues. J gave up 7 bases and V 2 bases, and 12 bases lay outside the gene matches. CDR1 is SGHNT and CDR2 is YYREEE in the germline V gene (reference sequence). The full variable domain, completed using reference TRBV5-4 and TRBJ1-1, is ETGVTQSPTHLIKTRGQQVTLRCSSQSGHNTVSWYQQALGQGPQFIFQYYREEENGRGNFPPRFSGLQFPNYSSELNVNALELDDSALYLCASSFRTRTGAIEAFFGQGTRLTVV.

The chain links TRBV19 to TRBJ2-3; no firm D call. With 5 bases removed from V and 4 bases from J, the gap between germline ends came to 10 bases. The CDR3 is made up of 13 amino acids. The germline V gene has CDR1 LNHDA and CDR2 SQIVND (reference sequence). The DNA of the CDR3 is TGTGCCAGTAGTGTCGCGCTCTCAGATACGCAGTATTTT. It is translated as CASSVALSDTQYF.

This clone was picked up one time. The rearrangement links TRBV29-1 to TRBJ2-7; 11 bases fit TRBD1. Trimming removed 6 bases from V and 6 bases from J; junction bases left unmatched: 7. Looked up from germline, CDR1 is SQVTM and CDR2 is ANQGSEA. This CDR3 is 13 amino acids long. CDR3 nucleotides: TGCAGCGTCGGGGACAGGGGGGTTGGCGAGCAGTACTTC. Protein sequence: CSVGDRGVGEQYF.

This rearrangement joins TRBV5-6 to TRBJ2-1; no reliable D call. From germline, CDR1 is SGHDT and CDR2 YYEEEE. CDR3 length equals 15 residues. V dropped 0 bases and J dropped 3 bases, with 10 bases sitting between them. The CDR3 coding sequence is TGTGCCAGCAGCTTGGAGCAGCACTTCTACAATGAGCAGTTCTTC. Protein: CASSLEQHFYNEQFF.

J is TRBJ2-7 and V is TRBV2; D possibly corresponds to TRBD1 (5 bases). V was clipped by 3 bases and J by 2 bases, with 8 bases between them. Germline assignment: CDR1 SNHLY and CDR2 FYNNEI. The CDR3 sequence is 13 residues long. The CDR3 sequence: CASSDAGTYEQYF. In nucleotides, the CDR3 is TGTGCCAGCAGTGACGCAGGGACCTACGAGCAGTACTTC.

This clone was recorded once. This rearrangement joins TRBV9 to TRBJ2-1, with D tentatively TRBD1 (8 bases). The CDR3 contains 15 residues. Germline lookup yields CDR1 SGDLS and CDR2 YYNGEE. Trimming removed 0 bases at V and 4 bases at J, with 11 bases between. CDR3 sequence (DNA): TGTGCCAGCAGCGTAGACAGGGGGGGTTACAATGAGCAGTTCTTC. It codes for CASSVDRGGYNEQFF.

The rearrangement joins TRBV19 to TRBJ2-5; D gene uncertain. The CDR3 sequence is 12 residues long. Germline V gene lookup returns CDR1 LNHDA and CDR2 SQIVND (reference sequence). The germline V and J ends were trimmed by 10 bases and 5 bases, with 14 bases remaining between them. The CDR3 spells CATVPNWETQYF. Written as DNA, the CDR3 is TGTGCCACAGTACCTAATTGGGAGACCCAGTACTTC.

The chain has TRBV5-1 and TRBJ1-2; D is undetermined. Germline CDR1 and CDR2: SGHRS and YFSETQ. This CDR3 has 18 amino acids. The germline V and J ends were trimmed by 2 bases and 3 bases, with 23 bases remaining between them. Here the CDR3 reads CASSLRTPVVHRDYGYTF. The CDR3 DNA is TGCGCCAGCAGCTTAAGAACCCCGGTTGTCCACCGCGACTATGGCTACACCTTC.

This clone qualifies as medium-sized. As DNA, the CDR3 is TGTGCCAGTAGTACCCGACAGGGAGGCTACACCTTC. Translating it yields CASSTRQGGYTF. The V gene is TRBV19, the J gene TRBJ1-2, with 7 bases fitting TRBD1. CDR1 and CDR2 from the germline V gene are LNHDA and SQIVND (reference sequence). This CDR3 comprises 12 residues. J gave up 8 bases and V 4 bases, and 4 bases lay outside the gene matches.

This chain joins TRBV27 and TRBJ2-5; 9 bases map to TRBD2. Unmatched junction bases numbered 12, after V lost 5 bases and J lost 5 bases. This CDR3 is 16 amino acids long. In germline, CDR1 is MNHEY, CDR2 SMNVEV (reference sequence). CDR3 coding DNA: TGTGCCAGCAGTCCCCCCGGACTAGCGAGGTGGGAGACCCAGTACTTC. Its translation: CASSPPGLARWETQYF.

This chain uses TRBV9 with TRBJ1-2; 9 nucleotides line up with TRBD1. J was trimmed by 0 bases and V by 3 bases; bases with no gene match: 3. Germline V lookup: CDR1 SGDLS, CDR2 YYNGEE. The CDR3 is 15 residues long. CDR3 DNA sequence: TGTGCCAGCAGCGGCGACAGGGGGGCTAACTATGGCTACACCTTC. This sequence encodes CASSGDRGANYGYTF.

This chain uses TRBV7-3 with TRBJ2-1, with TRBD2 identical over 9 bases. The V gene end was trimmed by 2 bases and the J gene end by 9 bases; junction bases not matched to a gene: 5. This CDR3 region has 14 residues. CDR1 and CDR2 (germline): SGHTA, FQGTGA. CDR3 sequence: CASSLPAGGVEQFF. CDR3 bases: TGTGCCAGCAGCTTACCAGCGGGGGGCGTTGAGCAGTTCTTC.

The rearrangement uses TRBV7-9 and TRBJ2-7; 7 bases line up with TRBD2. Per germline, CDR1 SEHNR and CDR2 FQNEAQ (reference sequence). V lost 8 bases to trimming and J lost 3 bases; unmatched junction nucleotides: 10. This CDR3 has 14 amino acids. CDR3 sequence reads: CASSPGGSLYEQYF. In nucleotides, the CDR3 is TGTGCCAGCTCCCCGGGCGGGAGTCTCTACGAGCAGTACTTC.

This clone has only a few counts. V is TRBV7-6 and J is TRBJ1-4, with TRBD1 as a possible D gene (6 bases). V was pared by 2 bases and J by 5 bases, with 15 bases between. This CDR3 spans 16 amino acids. Germline lookup yields CDR1 SGHVS and CDR2 FNYEAQ. The CDR3 protein is CASSLIGTRGNEKLFF. CDR3 sequence (DNA): TGTGCCAGCAGCTTAATCGGGACAAGAGGAAATGAAAAACTGTTTTTT.

CDR3 protein: CASSYGGLASGETQYF. The CDR3 bases are TGTGCCAGCAGTTACGGCGGGCTGGCTAGTGGAGAGACCCAGTACTTC. The genes are TRBV6-5 and TRBJ2-5, with TRBD2 as a possible D gene (5 bases). The CDR3 contains 16 residues. V gave up 2 bases and J gave up 4 bases, with 17 bases separating them. The V gene's germline CDR1 is MNHEY and CDR2 SVGAGI.

The sample holds a few counts of this clone. This chain joins TRBV30 and TRBJ1-4; D is ambiguous. V was pared by 1 base and J by 6 bases, with 12 bases between. The CDR3 loop spans 14 amino acids. The V gene's germline CDR1 is GTSNPN and CDR2 SVGIG (reference sequence). This CDR3 is CAWSGGARHEKLFF. CDR3 DNA: TGTGCCTGGAGTGGCGGCGCAAGGCATGAAAAACTGTTTTTT. The full variable domain, in which reference TRBV30 and TRBJ1-4 provide the parts outside the CDR3, is SQTIHQWPATLVQPVGSPLSLECTVEGTSNPNLYWYRQAAGRGLQLLFYSVGIGQISSEVPQNLSASRPQDRQFILSSKKLLLSDSGFYLCAWSGGARHEKLFFGSGTQLSVL.

The chain joins TRBV6-1 to TRBJ2-1; tentatively, D is TRBD2 (6 bases). Germline CDR1 MNHNS, CDR2 SASEGT. The CDR3 contains 17 residues. Trimming stripped 3 bases from V and 3 bases from J, with 18 bases between. CDR3 bases: TGTGCCAGCAGTGAGTGGGGAGGAGGCCAGAGCTACAATGAGCAGTTCTTC. This translates into CASSEWGGGQSYNEQFF.

CDR3 sequence: CASSPSGYSGANVLTF. The CDR3 region has the DNA TGTGCCAGTAGTCCCTCAGGGTATTCTGGGGCCAACGTCCTGACTTTC. The chain recombines TRBV19 with TRBJ2-6, with D possibly being TRBD1 (5 bases). Trimming took off 5 bases at V and 1 base at J, with 12 bases between the two ends. The CDR3 loop spans 16 amino acids. CDR1 and CDR2 (germline): LNHDA, SQIVND (reference sequence).